This TCR beta chain was identified during a study of shared T cell receptors in the human thymus. The CDR3 runs 15 residues. Germline-derived CDR1 and CDR2 are WSHSY and SAAADI. Trimming cost V 4 bases and J 3 bases; bases outside gene matches: 5. TCRdb's table, derived via immunoSEQ multiplex PCR, lists solely in-frame clones and lacks some. The sample consists of roughly 660,000 clones, more than 75% of them appearing once. The data were also submitted as part of a second study, on human thymus T cells. This second study notes: Thymic and blood repertoires appeared to show biased V and J gene usage.

J is TRBJ2-1 and V is TRBV10-2; 8 bases align to TRBD2. Material: thymocytes. The receptor was isolated from a boy under three years old with a congenital heart defect. The CDR3 sequence is CASSGRGGVYNEQFF. The CDR3 DNA reads TGCGCCAGCAGTGGCCGGGGGGGGGTCTACAATGAGCAGTTCTTC.